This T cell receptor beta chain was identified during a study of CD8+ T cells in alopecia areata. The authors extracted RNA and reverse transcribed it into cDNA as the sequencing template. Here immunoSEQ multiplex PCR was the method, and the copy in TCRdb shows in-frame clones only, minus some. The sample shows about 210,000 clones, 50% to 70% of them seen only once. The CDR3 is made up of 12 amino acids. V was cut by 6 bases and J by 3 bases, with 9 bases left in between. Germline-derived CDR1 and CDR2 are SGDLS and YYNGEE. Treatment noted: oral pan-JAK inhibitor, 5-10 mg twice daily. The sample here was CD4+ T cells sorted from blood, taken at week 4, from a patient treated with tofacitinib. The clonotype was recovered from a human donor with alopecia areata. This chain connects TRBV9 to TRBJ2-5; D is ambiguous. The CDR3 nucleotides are TGTGCCAGCAAAGGCGCCAAAGAGACCCAGTACTTC. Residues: CASKGAKETQYF. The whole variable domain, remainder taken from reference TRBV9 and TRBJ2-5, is DSGVTQTPKHLITATGQRVTLRCSPRSGDLSVYWYQQSLDQGLQFLIQYYNGEERAKGNILERFSAQQFPDLHSELNLSSLELGDSALYFCASKGAKETQYFGPGTRLLVL.